The subject of this entry is one TCR beta chain. The antigen is not known. Since the CDR3 does not end with the conserved phenylalanine or tryptophan, this likely comes from a read error. The data belong to a study of blood T cells in healthy people across ages. For the study at large: Researchers report that template switching captured about one barcoded beta molecule per two T cells.

Overall study findings and caveats: Relative to aged donors, long-lived donors carried more naive CD4+ cells and displayed higher diversity.

The germline V gene has CDR1 DFQATT and CDR2 SNEGSKA (reference sequence). The CDR3 is 16 amino acids. V dropped 0 bases and J dropped 2 bases, with 16 bases sitting between them. Then a second PCR, running about 7 to 11 cycles, was carried out with a sample-barcoded 5' primer and a J-beta primer mix. Each cDNA molecule received a tag from a template-switch adaptor that had 12 random nucleotides. TCRdb called the 5' RACE reads again in MiXCR, with one record for every CDR3 protein. There are 630,000 or so distinct CDR3 sequences in the sample; about 30% occur only once, and approximately 14% lies in the top ten.

The sequence was obtained from a woman of 80 years or more in good health. The chain uses TRBV20-1 and TRBJ1-2; no firm D call. Sequenced material: blood. CDR3 bases: TGCAGTGCTAGAGATACTAGAGCTAACTCCAACTATGGCTACACCTTA. Amino acid sequence: CSARDTRANSNYGYTL.